The 20 T cell receptor beta chains listed next were all sequenced from one sample in a study of CD8 T cells in ankylosing spondylitis. TCRdb re-analysed the 5' RACE reads in MiXCR, keeping a single row per CDR3 protein. The sample has 200,000 or so distinct CDR3 sequences, 10% to 15% seen once. The sample taken for sequencing was blood, either unsorted or a sorted T cell fraction (not recorded which). Receptor source: a female donor with ankylosing spondylitis or in good health (not recorded which).

The genes are TRBV6-5 and TRBJ2-3; 7 positions agree with TRBD2. CDR1 is MNHEY, CDR2 SVGAGI, per germline. V gave up 0 bases and J gave up 5 bases; unmatched junction bases: 2. The CDR3 is 14 amino acids. This CDR3 is CASSYSVAGDTQYF. The CDR3 DNA reads TGTGCCAGCAGTTACTCGGTAGCGGGAGATACGCAGTATTTT.

There are many counts of this clonotype. This chain joins TRBV5-1 and TRBJ1-6; 11 bases are shared with TRBD1. CDR1 and CDR2 (germline): SGHRS, YFSETQ. CDR3 length: 14 amino acids. V lost 6 bases to trimming and J lost 7 bases; unmatched junction nucleotides: 3. In DNA form, the CDR3 reads TGCGCCAGCACTTGGGACAGGGGGAATTCACCCCTCCACTTT. Its protein is CASTWDRGNSPLHF.

This clonotype was found a few times. The chain links TRBV7-2 to TRBJ2-4; 7 bases match TRBD2. Trimming cost V 0 bases and J 9 bases; bases outside gene matches: 5. The CDR3 covers 14 residues. CDR1 is SGHTA and CDR2 is FQGNSA in the germline V gene. The CDR3 protein is CASSLAGGWVIQYF. The DNA for the CDR3 is TGTGCCAGCAGCTTAGCGGGAGGGTGGGTCATTCAGTACTTC.

The chain combines TRBV5-1 with TRBJ2-3, with TRBD2 identical over 9 bases. In germline, CDR1 is SGHRS, CDR2 YFSETQ. The J segment lost 1 base and the V segment lost 4 bases, leaving 4 bases of the junction unmatched. The CDR3 is 15 amino acids. The chain's CDR3 is CASSPWTSGTDTQYF. The DNA of the CDR3 is TGCGCCAGCAGCCCCTGGACTAGCGGCACAGATACGCAGTATTTT.

In its sample, this clonotype was seen many times. The chain combines TRBV2 with TRBJ2-1; 13 bases map to TRBD2. Unmatched junction bases numbered 3, after V lost 5 bases and J lost 5 bases. CDR1 SNHLY and CDR2 FYNNEI come from the germline V gene. The CDR3 is 15 residues long. The CDR3 sequence: CASSRGLAGNNEQFF. The DNA of the CDR3 is TGTGCCAGCAGTCGGGGACTAGCGGGAAACAATGAGCAGTTCTTC.

The sample holds many counts of this clonotype. The rearrangement uses TRBV10-3 and TRBJ1-1; D remains unclear. The CDR3 has 13 amino acids. Germline lookup yields CDR1 ENHRY and CDR2 SYGVKD. V shed 2 bases and J shed 5 bases, with 9 bases lying between them. The CDR3 nucleotides read TGTGCCATCAGTGAGGAGGCACGGACTGAAGCTTTCTTT. It is translated as CAISEEARTEAFF.

The table lists this clonotype with many counts. The chain employs TRBV7-2 and TRBJ2-7; 9 nucleotides align to TRBD2. V dropped 2 bases and J dropped 4; count of bases not matched to a gene: 9. The CDR3 runs to 16 residues. In germline, CDR1 is SGHTA, CDR2 FQGNSA. The CDR3 sequence: CASSLLESSGKYEQYF. CDR3 in DNA: TGTGCCAGCAGCTTACTAGAATCTAGCGGGAAGTACGAGCAGTACTTC.

This clonotype appeared many times. This sequence joins TRBV28 and TRBJ2-7; D might be TRBD2 (6 bases). The CDR3 covers 12 residues. Trimming stripped 7 bases from V and 6 bases from J, with 13 bases between. Germline-derived CDR1 and CDR2 are MDHEN and SYDVKM. The CDR3: CASIGVAAEQYF. The CDR3, as DNA: TGTGCCAGCATAGGTGTAGCGGCCGAGCAGTACTTC.

This clonotype was found many times. This chain links TRBV28 with TRBJ1-1; D not certain. Germline CDR1 is MDHEN and CDR2 is SYDVKM. CDR3 length: 12 residues. Trimming removed 7 bases at V and 1 base at J, with 7 bases between. CDR3 nucleotides: TGTGCCAGCACCTTAGGGAACACTGAAGCTTTCTTT. This codes for CASTLGNTEAFF.

In its sample, this clonotype was seen many times. CDR3 in amino acids: CASSRVTGGEQYF. For the CDR3, the DNA is TGTGCCAGCAGCCGAGTGACAGGGGGCGAGCAGTACTTC. The chain uses TRBV7-9 and TRBJ2-7; TRBD1 agrees at 9 bases. V lost 5 bases, J lost 6 bases, and 5 bases stayed unmatched. The CDR3 consists of 13 residues. Per the germline V gene, CDR1 is SEHNR and CDR2 is FQNEAQ (reference sequence).

This clonotype came up many times. The rearrangement joins TRBV20-1 to TRBJ1-2, with unresolved D. The CDR3 has 13 residues. The germline CDR1 and CDR2 sequences are DFQATT and SNEGSKA (reference sequence). Trimming took off 3 bases at V and 1 base at J, with 9 bases between the two ends. DNA of the CDR3: TGCAGTGCTAGGGATGCAGTTAACTATGGCTACACCTTC. This translates into CSARDAVNYGYTF.

This clonotype has a count of ten or more. The chain links TRBV6-2 or TRBV6-3 to TRBJ2-3, with TRBD2 matching over 7 bases. V dropped 2 bases and J dropped 1; count of bases not matched to a gene: 3. The germline V gene has CDR1 MNHEY and CDR2 SVGEGT. This CDR3 region has 15 residues. This CDR3 is CASSYTAGGTDTQYF. The CDR3 DNA is TGTGCCAGCAGTTACACGGCGGGAGGCACAGATACGCAGTATTTT.

In its sample, this clonotype was seen a few times. CDR3 in DNA: TGTGCTAGTGGTTTGGTTGGGACAGCCACTTTCTATGGCTACACCTTC. Translating gives CASGLVGTATFYGYTF. The chain joins TRBV12-5 to TRBJ1-2; TRBD1 matches 7 bases. The CDR3 totals 16 residues. V shed 0 bases and J 4 bases; nucleotides not matched to a gene: 8. Germline loops: CDR1 LGHNT, CDR2 FRNRAP.

This clonotype was observed at least ten times. The chain couples TRBV6-2 or TRBV6-3 to TRBJ2-1, with D perhaps assigned TRBD1 or TRBD2 (7 bases each). CDR1 is MNHEY and CDR2 is SVGEGT in the germline V gene. The V end lost 6 bases, the J end lost 3 bases, and 15 bases lay between the germline ends. The CDR3 consists of 15 residues. CDR3 in DNA: TGTGCCAGCAGCCCAGGGGGGGGGGGCTACAATGAGCAGTTCTTC. This translates into CASSPGGGGYNEQFF.

This clonotype was picked up many times. The chain carries TRBV27 and TRBJ2-7; TRBD2 matches at 9 bases. CDR1 is MNHEY and CDR2 is SMNVEV in the germline V gene (reference sequence). Germline trimming cut 5 bases from V and 4 bases from J; bases unmatched to any gene: 6. This CDR3 spans 14 amino acids. CDR3 residues: CASSISTSGYEQYF. CDR3 sequence (DNA): TGTGCCAGCAGTATCTCGACTAGCGGTTACGAGCAGTACTTC.

Only a few counts were recorded for this clonotype. This chain links TRBV24-1 with TRBJ2-5; D gene unclear. This CDR3 region has 15 residues. From germline, CDR1 is KGHDR and CDR2 SFDVKD. Trimming pared 3 bases from V and 0 bases from J, leaving 10 bases between. CDR3 in DNA: TGTGCCACCAGTGATAGTGCAGAGTACCAAGAGACCCAGTACTTC. Translation: CATSDSAEYQETQYF.

The J gene is TRBJ2-7, the V gene TRBV5-1, with TRBD2 matching over 8 bases. After removal of 0 bases from V and 5 bases from J, the junction contained 7 bases not matched to a gene. This CDR3 is 15 amino acids long. Looked up from germline, CDR1 is SGHRS and CDR2 is YFSETQ. The CDR3 loop is CASSLAPGGPHEQYF. For the CDR3, the DNA is TGCGCCAGCAGCTTGGCCCCGGGAGGGCCCCACGAGCAGTACTTC.

This clonotype was detected many times. The chain is built from TRBV6-5 and TRBJ2-3; TRBD2 agrees at 12 bases. Germline CDR1 and CDR2: MNHEY and SVGAGI. J lost 6 bases, V lost 0 bases, and 4 bases had no gene match. This CDR3 has 16 residues. CDR3 DNA sequence: TGTGCCAGCAGTTACTCGCTAGCGGGAGGGCCTGATACGCAGTATTTT. It yields the protein CASSYSLAGGPDTQYF.

As regards this clonotype: At one boundary the junction diverges from the germline segment, which might be a read error. This rearrangement joins TRBV20-1 to TRBJ2-1, with TRBD2 matching over 14 bases. Germline values: CDR1 DFQATT, CDR2 SNEGSKA (reference sequence). The CDR3 extends over 13 amino acids. The CDR3 sequence is CSAWPGLAGAGIF. In DNA form, the CDR3 reads TGCAGTGCTTGGCCGGGACTAGCGGGGGCGGGGATCTTC.

This clonotype has ten or more counts. The chain combines TRBV7-8 with TRBJ1-4; 10 positions agree with TRBD1. Germline V CDR1 and CDR2: SGHVS, FQNEAQ. The junction had 4 bases not matched to a gene; V was cut back by 5 bases and J by 4 bases. The CDR3 is 15 amino acids. This chain's CDR3 is CASSIGQGGNEKLFF. CDR3 coding DNA: TGTGCCAGCAGCATCGGACAGGGGGGTAATGAAAAACTGTTTTTT.